Sequencing of this T cell receptor (beta chain) was carried out in a study of T cells in Graves' hyperthyroidism and ophthalmopathy. This clonotype was detected many times. Amplified regions were TCR beta CDR3 sequences from RNA transcripts. A set of HTBI primers served as the primers for a first-round RT-PCR of the TCR CDR3. From the multiplex PCR reads, TCRdb called clonotypes with MiXCR, one entry per CDR3 protein. The table lists a few hundred thousand distinct CDR3 sequences, approximately 15% of them singletons. Uncontrolled infection, other autoimmune disease, pregnancy or lactation led to exclusion. V was clipped by 3 bases and J by 3 bases; unmatched bases: 10. This CDR3 spans 17 amino acids. CDR1 and CDR2 (germline): MNHEY, SMNVEV (reference sequence).

The specimen was blood. The TCR sequence derives from a woman in her forties with Graves' hyperthyroidism. The rearrangement links TRBV27 to TRBJ2-7, with 11 positions matching TRBD2. The CDR3 nucleotides are TGTGCCAGCAGTTTCCGCGGACTAGCGGGCCCCTTCTACGAGCAGTACTTC. Its protein product is CASSFRGLAGPFYEQYF.